A selection of T cell receptor beta chains follows, all from one sample in a study of blood T cell repertoires in COVID-19. The data were produced by immunoSEQ multiplex PCR, yet TCRdb's version contains in-frame clones alone and is incomplete. The sample records about 200,000 clones, around 85% being singletons. The sequencing input was PBMCs or T cells enriched from blood (not recorded which). The receptors here all came from a middle-aged man who had recovered from COVID-19. Both conserved end residues are part of each CDR3. Each record gives: D gene, CDR3 length, V gene, clone size, J gene, CDR3 DNA, CDR3 protein. The D gene is left open where the match is weak. Clone size is given for some rows only: seen once, a few or many times, or a class if the clone is expanded.

-	14	TRBV24-1	-	TRBJ2-3	TGTGCCACCAGTGATCCCGCGGGCACAGATACGCAGTATTTT	CATSDPAGTDTQYF
-	15	TRBV10-3	-	TRBJ1-3	TGTGCCATCAGTGATCCGGCGGCTTCTGGAAACACCATATATTTT	CAISDPAASGNTIYF
-	17	TRBV12-5	-	TRBJ2-2	TGTGCTAGTGGTTCGTCCACAAAGGGACAGAACACCGGGGAGCTGTTTTTT	CASGSSTKGQNTGELFF
-	14	TRBV18	-	TRBJ1-2	TGTGCCAGCTCACCAAGGACGGGATACTATGGCTACACCTTC	CASSPRTGYYGYTF
-	12	TRBV19	-	TRBJ2-7	TGTGCCAGTAGTATAGGGAGGGGCGAGCAGTACTTC	CASSIGRGEQYF
-	13	TRBV4-1	-	TRBJ1-1	TGCGCCAGCAGCCAAGTACTCGCCACTGAAGCTTTCTTT	CASSQVLATEAFF
-	14	TRBV28	-	TRBJ2-7	TGTGCCAGCAGTCACGGGACAATTCCCTACGAGCAGTACTTC	CASSHGTIPYEQYF
TRBD1	16	TRBV12-5	-	TRBJ2-5	TGTGCTAGTGGTTTGGGACAGGGTGGGTGGCAAGAGACCCAGTACTTC	CASGLGQGGWQETQYF
-	14	TRBV5-4	-	TRBJ2-1	TGTGCCACCCATTTCCAGGGTGTGAGTAATGAGCAGTTCTTC	CATHFQGVSNEQFF
-	13	TRBV7-2	-	TRBJ1-2	TGTGCCAGCAGCTTAGCTGTTCAGGGTGGCTACACCTTC	CASSLAVQGGYTF
-	16	TRBV9	-	TRBJ2-7	TGTGCCAGCAGCGTAGGAACAGGCGGGGCCTCCTACGAGCAGTACTTC	CASSVGTGGASYEQYF
-	13	TRBV7-8	-	TRBJ2-2	TGTGCCAGCAGCTTACCCTACACCGGGGAGCTGTTTTTT	CASSLPYTGELFF
TRBD1	15	TRBV19	-	TRBJ1-6	TGTGCCAGTAGATCCGGGACAGGGATATGGTCACCCCTCCACTTT	CASRSGTGIWSPLHF
TRBD2	14	TRBV28	-	TRBJ2-4	TGTGCCAGCAGGAAAGCGGGAGTCAAAAACATTCAGTACTTC	CASRKAGVKNIQYF
-	14	TRBV11-2	-	TRBJ1-2	TGTGCCAGCAGCCCCGACTATGTCCGCTATGGCTACACCTTC	CASSPDYVRYGYTF
TRBD2	18	TRBV19	-	TRBJ2-1	TGTGCCAGTAGTAACCCTCGGGGAGGCGGGGGCTCCTACAATGAGCAGTTCTTC	CASSNPRGGGGSYNEQFF
-	12	TRBV30	-	TRBJ1-1	TGTGCCTGGAGTTCATCAGGACTCGGGGCTTTCTTT	CAWSSSGLGAFF
TRBD1	15	TRBV28	-	TRBJ1-4	TGTGCCAGCAGTCCCGGGACAGGGGGAGGCGAAAAACTGTTTTTT	CASSPGTGGGEKLFF
-	11	TRBV5-5	-	TRBJ2-5	TGTGCCAGCAGCCGCGGGGAAACCCAGTACTTC	CASSRGETQYF
-	16	TRBV7-2	-	TRBJ2-1	TGTGCCAGCAGCTTTTCCCCCCAGGCCCCCTACAATGAGCAGTTCTTC	CASSFSPQAPYNEQFF
-	14	TRBV25-1	-	TRBJ2-2	TGTGCCAGCAGTGGTCAGGACTACACCGGGGAGCTGTTTTTT	CASSGQDYTGELFF
-	16	TRBV15	-	TRBJ1-4	TGTGCCACCAGCAGAGATTTATCCGGGGTTAAGGAAAAACTGTTTTTT	CATSRDLSGVKEKLFF
-	16	TRBV5-4	few	TRBJ1-4	TGTGCCAGCAGCTTGGGGGCAGGGGCAACTAATGAAAAACTGTTTTTT	CASSLGAGATNEKLFF
TRBD1	16	TRBV10-3	-	TRBJ2-1	TGTGCCATCAGTCCCAGTAGAGGGGGCGCCTACAATGAGCAGTTCTTC	CAISPSRGGAYNEQFF
-	19	TRBV15	-	TRBJ1-5	TGTGCCACCAGCAGAGATCGACAGGAGTGGGCTTATAGCAATCAGCCCCAGCATTTT	CATSRDRQEWAYSNQPQHF